The T cell receptor (beta chain) under discussion was sequenced for a study of T cell changes during pregnancy in multiple sclerosis. CDR1 SQVTM and CDR2 ANQGSEA come from the germline V gene. J was trimmed by 5 bases and V by 4 bases; bases with no gene match: 4. This CDR3 comprises 12 residues. Produced via immunoSEQ multiplex PCR; TCRdb's table is partial and in-frame only. The sample includes around 70,000 clones, more than 90% of them seen just once. Sequences were derived from peripheral blood, sampled in the second trimester of pregnancy. V gene TRBV29-1 combines with J gene TRBJ1-2; 7 nucleotides align to TRBD1. The TCR was taken from a female donor with multiple sclerosis, enrolled in a pregnancy study. The CDR3 coding sequence is TGCAGCGTTGCGGGGACAGCTTATGGCTACACCTTC. Translated, it gives CSVAGTAYGYTF.